Following are 27 T cell receptor beta chains from one sample sequenced in a study of OX40 agonist ivuxolimab in advanced cancers. The protocol was immunoSEQ multiplex PCR, while the TCRdb copy is restricted to in-frame clones and leaves out a portion. The sample records about 98,000 clones, 70% to 90% being singletons. Sequenced material: CD4+ or CD8+ T cells sorted from blood, taken in a trial of the OX40 agonist ivuxolimab. The receptors come from an adult with an advanced solid tumor such as melanoma, head and neck, liver or kidney cancer.

The chain couples TRBV25-1 to TRBJ2-3; TRBD2 agrees at 14 bases. Looked up from germline, CDR1 is MGHDK and CDR2 is SYGVNS. V lost 3 bases, J lost 5 bases, and 4 bases stayed unmatched. CDR3 length equals 16 residues. CDR3 sequence (DNA): TGTGCCAGCAGTGAGACTAGCGGGAGGGCCAGAGATACGCAGTATTTT. Residues: CASSETSGRARDTQYF. Full variable domain (rest looked up from reference TRBV25-1 and TRBJ2-3): EADIYQTPRYLVIGTGKKITLECSQTMGHDKMYWYQQDPGMELHLIHYSYGVNSTEKGDLSSESTVSRIRTEHFPLTLESARPSHTSQYLCASSETSGRARDTQYFGPGTRLTVL.

The gene calls are TRBV29-1 and TRBJ2-5; no reliable D call. Per germline, CDR1 SQVTM and CDR2 ANQGSEA. V was clipped by 6 bases and J by 4 bases, with 12 bases between them. This CDR3 is 12 amino acids long. This chain's CDR3 is CSVRRNGETQYF. In DNA, the CDR3 is TGCAGCGTCCGCCGGAACGGAGAGACCCAGTACTTC.

V is TRBV6-5 and J is TRBJ1-2, with D possibly matching TRBD1 (6 bases). The ends were cut back, 5 bases at V and 7 bases at J, with 14 bases in the middle. Germline V gene sequence: CDR1 MNHEY, CDR2 SVGAGI. This CDR3 comprises 13 residues. The CDR3 here is CASSLQGSVGYTF. The CDR3 DNA is TGTGCCAGCAGTCTACAGGGAAGCGTTGGCTACACCTTC.

The rearrangement uses TRBV9 and TRBJ2-5, with 7 bases fitting TRBD2. CDR1 SGDLS and CDR2 YYNGEE come from the germline V gene. V was clipped by 2 bases and J by 7 bases; unmatched bases: 5. This CDR3 is built from 13 residues. The DNA of the CDR3 is TGTGCCAGCAGCGTGGATAGCGGGCGGACCCAGTACTTC. Encoded protein: CASSVDSGRTQYF. The full variable domain, with the rest looked up from reference TRBV9 and TRBJ2-5, is DSGVTQTPKHLITATGQRVTLRCSPRSGDLSVYWYQQSLDQGLQFLIQYYNGEERAKGNILERFSAQQFPDLHSELNLSSLELGDSALYFCASSVDSGRTQYFGPGTRLLVL.

This clone was picked up one time. The rearrangement links TRBV7-8 to TRBJ2-2; tentative D call: TRBD2 (6 bases). Germline lookup yields CDR1 SGHVS and CDR2 FQNEAQ. The length of the CDR3 is 14 residues. V lost 1 base, J lost 5 bases, and 8 bases lay in between. The CDR3 nucleotides are TGTGCCAGCAGCTTAGTAAGCGGGACCGGGGAGCTGTTTTTT. This translates into CASSLVSGTGELFF.

The rearrangement uses TRBV7-2 and TRBJ2-5; D remains unclear. The CDR3 is 11 amino acids. The ends were cut back, 2 bases at V and 6 bases at J, with 4 bases in the middle. Germline lookup yields CDR1 SGHTA and CDR2 FQGNSA. CDR3: CASSLRQTQYF. The CDR3 DNA sequence: TGTGCCAGCAGCTTACGTCAGACCCAGTACTTC.

The J gene is TRBJ2-7, the V gene TRBV4-1, with TRBD2 as a possible D gene (6 bases). Per germline, CDR1 MGHRA and CDR2 YSYEKL. V lost 0 bases, J lost 6 bases, and 18 bases lay in between. CDR3 length equals 16 residues. The CDR3 DNA follows: TGCGCCAGCAGCCAAGAAGGTAGCGGCCCTCGGGGCGAGCAGTACTTC. This codes for CASSQEGSGPRGEQYF.

The sample holds a few counts of this clone. This sequence joins TRBV19 and TRBJ2-7; D call uncertain. This CDR3 spans 13 amino acids. The V gene's germline CDR1 is LNHDA and CDR2 SQIVND (reference sequence). With 0 bases removed from V and 9 bases from J, the gap between germline ends came to 12 bases. CDR3 sequence reads: CASSIDGLMWQYV. The CDR3 DNA reads as TGTGCCAGTAGTATAGACGGTCTGATGTGGCAGTACGTC.

The V call is TRBV5-1, the J call TRBJ2-3; D is possibly TRBD2 (6 bases). V gave up 1 base and J gave up 0 bases, with 18 bases separating them. The germline V gene has CDR1 SGHRS and CDR2 YFSETQ. This CDR3 has 18 amino acids. CDR3 region: CASSLFGGGSPSTDTQYF. CDR3 nucleotides: TGCGCCAGCAGCTTGTTTGGCGGAGGGAGTCCTAGCACAGATACGCAGTATTTT.

V is TRBV2 and J is TRBJ1-2; tentative D call: TRBD1 (5 bases). The V end lost 0 bases, the J end lost 6 bases, and 20 bases lay between the germline ends. Germline assignment: CDR1 SNHLY and CDR2 FYNNEI. This CDR3 is built from 17 residues. The CDR3 DNA is TGTGCCAGCAGTGAAGCGGCCCTGGCGAGATGGGGCAATGGCTACACCTTC. This codes for CASSEAALARWGNGYTF. Combining the CDR3 with reference TRBV2 and TRBJ1-2 gives the whole variable domain EPEVTQTPSHQVTQMGQEVILRCVPISNHLYFYWYRQILGQKVEFLVSFYNNEISEKSEIFDDQFSVERPDGSNFTLKIRSTKLEDSAMYFCASSEAALARWGNGYTFGSGTRLTVV.

V gene TRBV28 combines with J gene TRBJ1-4; D not certain. V lost 9 bases and J 7 bases, leaving 18 bases between the germline ends. Germline V lookup: CDR1 MDHEN, CDR2 SYDVKM. The CDR3 totals 14 residues. Written as DNA, the CDR3 is TGTGCCAGTGCACGGCCCCCGAAGAGTGAAAAACTGTTTTTT. This translates into CASARPPKSEKLFF.

This clone was counted only a few times. This chain links TRBV9 with TRBJ1-3, with no clear D. Germline loops: CDR1 SGDLS, CDR2 YYNGEE. The CDR3 has 14 amino acids. Trimming stripped 0 bases from V and 1 base from J, with 5 bases between. The CDR3 region is CASSVESSGNTIYF. The CDR3 DNA is TGTGCCAGCAGCGTAGAGTCGTCTGGAAACACCATATATTTT. The variable domain in full, completed from reference TRBV9 and TRBJ1-3, reads DSGVTQTPKHLITATGQRVTLRCSPRSGDLSVYWYQQSLDQGLQFLIQYYNGEERAKGNILERFSAQQFPDLHSELNLSSLELGDSALYFCASSVESSGNTIYFGEGSWLTVV.

The chain uses TRBV7-9 and TRBJ2-3, with D tentatively TRBD1 or TRBD2 (5 bases each). The CDR3 is 13 residues long. Germline CDR1 reads SEHNR; CDR2 reads FQNEAQ (reference sequence). Trimming left V 3 bases short and J 9 bases short, with 13 bases between. The CDR3 reads CASSFGTSRTQYF. The CDR3 bases are TGTGCCAGCAGCTTCGGGACCTCCAGGACGCAGTATTTT.

With respect to this clone: Different DNA sequences within this sample yield the same CDR3. The rearrangement joins TRBV27 to TRBJ2-1; D might be TRBD2 (5 bases). The V gene lost 6 bases and the J gene lost 0 bases, with 12 bases spanning the gap. The CDR3 contains 15 residues. The germline gives CDR1 MNHEY, CDR2 SMNVEV (reference sequence). The CDR3 region is CASSLSGSSYNEQFF. CDR3 nucleotides: TGTGCCAGCAGCCTAAGCGGTAGCTCCTACAATGAGCAGTTCTTC.

This clone is a singleton in its sample. The chain uses TRBV6-5 and TRBJ2-2, with TRBD1 matching 9 bases. In germline, CDR1 is MNHEY, CDR2 SVGAGI. The CDR3 extends over 15 amino acids. Trimming removed 6 bases from V and 5 bases from J; junction bases left unmatched: 7. CDR3 coding DNA: TGTGCCAGCAGGCGACAGGGGGGGACGACCGGGGAGCTGTTTTTT. It specifies CASRRQGGTTGELFF.

V gene TRBV6-5 combines with J gene TRBJ1-2; 8 bases match TRBD1. J lost 7 bases, V lost 6 bases, and 7 bases had no gene match. The CDR3 spans 13 residues. From germline, CDR1 is MNHEY and CDR2 SVGAGI. DNA for the CDR3: TGTGCCAGCAGGCGTTCAGGGGGCGTTGGCTACACCTTC. Protein sequence: CASRRSGGVGYTF.

J is TRBJ1-1 and V is TRBV5-1; D call uncertain. The V and J ends lost 4 bases and 6 bases respectively, with 13 bases between them. Germline CDR1 reads SGHRS; CDR2 reads YFSETQ. The CDR3 has 13 amino acids. This CDR3 reads CASSADGRAEAFF. CDR3 sequence (DNA): TGCGCCAGCAGCGCGGATGGGCGGGCTGAAGCTTTCTTT.

The V call is TRBV18, the J call TRBJ1-2; 8 bases line up with TRBD1. The CDR3 is 14 amino acids. The germline gives CDR1 KGHSH, CDR2 LQKENI. V gave up 6 bases and J gave up 3 bases; unmatched junction bases: 6. CDR3: CASSALTGDYGYTF. The DNA for the CDR3 is TGTGCCAGCTCGGCCCTGACAGGGGACTATGGCTACACCTTC.

This sequence joins TRBV6-4 and TRBJ2-1; D call uncertain. Looked up from germline, CDR1 is MRHNA and CDR2 is SNTAGT. Trimming shortened V by 0 bases and J by 6 bases, and 6 bases separated the two germline ends. The CDR3 length is 13 residues. DNA of the CDR3: TGTGCCAGCAGTGACTCGAACGGCAATGAGCAGTTCTTC. Translated, it gives CASSDSNGNEQFF.

The rearrangement joins TRBV5-1 to TRBJ2-3, with D uncertain. The CDR3 covers 16 residues. From germline, CDR1 is SGHRS and CDR2 YFSETQ. V gave up 4 bases and J gave up 1 base, with 16 bases separating them. The CDR3 nucleotides are TGCGCCAGCAGCAACACGCTAGGACCAGGCACAGATACGCAGTATTTT. Residues: CASSNTLGPGTDTQYF.

This clone was seen more than once but under ten times. In the same sample, other DNA sequences code for this CDR3. The CDR3 here is CASSKGQGNTGELFF. Here the CDR3 DNA reads TGTGCCAGCAGTAAAGGACAGGGGAACACCGGGGAGCTGTTTTTT. The rearrangement joins TRBV6-5 to TRBJ2-2, with 8 bases fitting TRBD1. V lost 5 bases, J lost 1 base, and 3 bases stayed unmatched. The CDR3 is made up of 15 amino acids. CDR1 is MNHEY and CDR2 is SVGAGI in the germline V gene.

This clone was seen a handful of times. The chain employs TRBV28 and TRBJ1-2, with D unresolved. Germline V CDR1 and CDR2: MDHEN, SYDVKM. The ends were cut back, 7 bases at V and 8 bases at J, with 17 bases in the middle. The CDR3 extends over 13 amino acids. The chain's CDR3 is CASTLATERGYTF. DNA of the CDR3: TGTGCCAGCACTCTTGCGACGGAAAGGGGCTACACCTTC.

This rearrangement joins TRBV11-2 to TRBJ1-1, with 8 bases matching TRBD1. This CDR3 region has 15 residues. Germline CDR1 reads SGHAT; CDR2 reads FQNNGV. The J segment lost 1 base and the V segment lost 5 bases, leaving 6 bases of the junction unmatched. CDR3 region: CASSPTGGRNTEAFF. In nucleotides, the CDR3 is TGTGCCAGCAGCCCTACAGGGGGAAGGAACACTGAAGCTTTCTTT. Variable domain in full (rest from reference TRBV11-2 and TRBJ1-1): EAGVAQSPRYKIIEKRQSVAFWCNPISGHATLYWYQQILGQGPKLLIQFQNNGVVDDSQLPKDRFSAERLKGVDSTLKIQPAKLEDSAVYLCASSPTGGRNTEAFFGQGTRLTVV.

The V and J genes are TRBV6-1 and TRBJ1-6; a weak D match, TRBD1 (6 bases). CDR3 length equals 14 residues. Germline V lookup: CDR1 MNHNS, CDR2 SASEGT. Between the trimmed V and J ends, which lost 6 bases and 8 bases, there was a span of 14 bases. CDR3 residues: CASSPQGSDSPLHF. For the CDR3, the DNA is TGTGCCAGCAGCCCACAGGGATCAGATTCACCCCTCCACTTT.

This clone was recorded only once. The rearrangement joins TRBV6-6 to TRBJ2-7, with D hard to call. With 4 bases removed from V and 5 bases from J, the gap between germline ends came to 12 bases. The CDR3 has 13 residues. CDR1 MNHNY and CDR2 SVGAGI come from the germline V gene (reference sequence). CDR3 nucleotides: TGTGCCAGCAGTTCCCCGGATGAAAACGAGCAGTACTTC. Its translation is CASSSPDENEQYF.

In the case of this clone: Other DNA sequences of this sample code for an identical CDR3. The rearrangement links TRBV18 to TRBJ1-1; 7 nucleotides match TRBD1. The CDR3 extends over 14 amino acids. V shed 3 bases and J 3 bases; nucleotides not matched to a gene: 4. CDR1 is KGHSH and CDR2 is LQKENI in the germline V gene. CDR3 in DNA: TGTGCCAGCTCACCGAGGCAGGGGGACACTGAAGCTTTCTTT. Residues: CASSPRQGDTEAFF.

The chain has TRBV13 and TRBJ1-5; D may be TRBD1 (5 bases). The V and J ends lost 3 bases and 9 bases respectively, with 15 bases between them. The germline CDR1 and CDR2 sequences are PRHDT and FYEKMQ (reference sequence). The CDR3 length is 14 residues. The CDR3 DNA is TGTGCCAGCAGCTTGCGGGGGGGAACCCGGCCCCAGCATTTT. Translating it yields CASSLRGGTRPQHF. The whole variable domain, remainder taken from reference TRBV13 and TRBJ1-5, is AAGVIQSPRHLIKEKRETATLKCYPIPRHDTVYWYQQGPGQDPQFLISFYEKMQSDKGSIPDRFSAQQFSDYHSELNMSSLELGDSALYFCASSLRGGTRPQHFGDGTRLSIL.